This T cell receptor (beta chain) was captured by sequencing in a study of Ad26.COV2.S vaccination and SARS-CoV-2 variants. Turning to this clone: Its antigen remains unidentified.

V was cut by 6 bases and J by 7 bases, with 7 bases left in between. Germline V gives CDR1 MDHEN, CDR2 SYDVKM. The CDR3 is 11 amino acids. Clones were sequenced by immunoSEQ multiplex PCR, and TCRdb holds only the in-frame ones, with some missing. This sample carries some 340,000 clones, about 82% of them seen once, and the ten largest clones take 2.1%. Treatment of the sample: approximately 18 received Ad26.COV2.S at low or high dose, single or two shots; 5 received placebo; per-sample allocation not given. Sample collection was performed on day 63 after the first vaccine or placebo injection. General study findings and limits: Marked by substantial breadth, spike-specific CD8+ and CD4+ T cell responses were reportedly seen after vaccination. Individuals receiving vaccine had higher spike-specific TCR breadth than placebo recipients did.

The chain has TRBV28 and TRBJ2-1; no firm D call. The sequences come from peripheral blood, collected in a trial of Ad26.COV2.S vaccine versus placebo. This receptor was obtained from a person between 18 and 65 years old who received the Ad26.COV2.S COVID-19 vaccine or a placebo. CDR3 loop: CASRRRNEQFF. For the CDR3, the DNA is TGTGCCAGCAGAAGGAGAAATGAGCAGTTCTTC. The variable domain in full, completed from reference TRBV28 and TRBJ2-1, reads DVKVTQSSRYLVKRTGEKVFLECVQDMDHENMFWYRQDPGLGLRLIYFSYDVKMKEKGDIPEGYSVSREKKERFSLILESASTNQTSMYLCASRRRNEQFFGPGTRLTVL.